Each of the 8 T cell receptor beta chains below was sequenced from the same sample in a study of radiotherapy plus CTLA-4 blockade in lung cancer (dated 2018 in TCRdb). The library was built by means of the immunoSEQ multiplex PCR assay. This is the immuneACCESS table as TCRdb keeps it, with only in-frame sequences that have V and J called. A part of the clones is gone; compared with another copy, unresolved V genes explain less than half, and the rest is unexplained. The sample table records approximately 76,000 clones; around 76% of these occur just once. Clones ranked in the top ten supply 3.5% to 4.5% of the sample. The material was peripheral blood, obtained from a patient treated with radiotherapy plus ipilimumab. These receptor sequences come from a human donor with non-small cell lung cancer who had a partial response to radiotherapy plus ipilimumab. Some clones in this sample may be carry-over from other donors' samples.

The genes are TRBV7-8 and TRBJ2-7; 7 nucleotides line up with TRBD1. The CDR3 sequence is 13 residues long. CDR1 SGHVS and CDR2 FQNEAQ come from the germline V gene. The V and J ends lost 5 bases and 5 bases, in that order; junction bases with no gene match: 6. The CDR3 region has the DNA TGTGCCAGCAGCGTCGACAGGGTCAACGAGCAGTACTTC. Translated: CASSVDRVNEQYF.

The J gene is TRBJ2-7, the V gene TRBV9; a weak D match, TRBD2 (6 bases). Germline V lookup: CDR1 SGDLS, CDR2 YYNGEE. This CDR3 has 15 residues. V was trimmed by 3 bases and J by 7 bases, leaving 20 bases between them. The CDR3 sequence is CASSGVQASRGEQYF. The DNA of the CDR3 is TGTGCCAGCAGCGGCGTGCAAGCGAGTCGGGGGGAGCAGTACTTC. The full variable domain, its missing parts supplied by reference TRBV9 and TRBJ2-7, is DSGVTQTPKHLITATGQRVTLRCSPRSGDLSVYWYQQSLDQGLQFLIQYYNGEERAKGNILERFSAQQFPDLHSELNLSSLELGDSALYFCASSGVQASRGEQYFGPGTRLTVT.

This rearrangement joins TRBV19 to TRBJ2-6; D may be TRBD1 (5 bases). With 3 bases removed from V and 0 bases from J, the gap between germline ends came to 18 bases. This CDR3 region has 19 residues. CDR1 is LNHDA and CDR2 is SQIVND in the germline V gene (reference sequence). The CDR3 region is CASSIIGDSLFSGANVLTF. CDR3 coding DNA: TGTGCCAGTAGTATCATAGGAGACAGTTTATTCTCTGGGGCCAACGTCCTGACTTTC.

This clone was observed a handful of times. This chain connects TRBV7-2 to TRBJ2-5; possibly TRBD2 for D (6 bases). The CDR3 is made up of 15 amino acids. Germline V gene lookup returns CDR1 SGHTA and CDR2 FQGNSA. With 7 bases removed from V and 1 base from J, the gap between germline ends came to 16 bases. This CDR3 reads CASTLVGGSQETQYF. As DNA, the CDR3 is TGTGCCAGCACCCTTGTCGGGGGATCCCAAGAGACCCAGTACTTC.

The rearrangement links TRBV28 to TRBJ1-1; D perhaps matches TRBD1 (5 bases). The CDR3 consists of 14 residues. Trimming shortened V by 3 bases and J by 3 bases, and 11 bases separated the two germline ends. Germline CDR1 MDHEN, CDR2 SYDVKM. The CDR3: CASSFYGGDTEAFF. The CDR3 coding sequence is TGTGCCAGCAGTTTTTATGGAGGGGACACTGAAGCTTTCTTT.

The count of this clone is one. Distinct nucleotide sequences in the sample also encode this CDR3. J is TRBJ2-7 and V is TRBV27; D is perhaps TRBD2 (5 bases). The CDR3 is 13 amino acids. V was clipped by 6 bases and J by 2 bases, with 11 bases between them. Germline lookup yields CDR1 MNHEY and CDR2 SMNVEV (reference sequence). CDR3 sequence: CASRPSGTYEQYF. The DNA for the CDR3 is TGTGCCAGCAGACCTTCGGGGACCTACGAGCAGTACTTC.

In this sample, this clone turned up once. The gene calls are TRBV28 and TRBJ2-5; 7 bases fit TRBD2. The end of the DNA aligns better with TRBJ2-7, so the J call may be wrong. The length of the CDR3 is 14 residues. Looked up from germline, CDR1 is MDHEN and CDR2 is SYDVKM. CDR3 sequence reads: CASRAGGSVYEQYF. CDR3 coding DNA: TGTGCCAGCAGGGCCGGCGGGAGTGTCTACGAGCAGTACTTC.

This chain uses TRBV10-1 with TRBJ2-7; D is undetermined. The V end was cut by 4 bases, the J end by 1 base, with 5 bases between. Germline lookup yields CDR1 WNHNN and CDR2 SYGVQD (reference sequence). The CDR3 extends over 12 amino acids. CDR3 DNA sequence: TGCGCCAGCAGTGTCGGTTCCTACGAGCAGTACTTC. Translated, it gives CASSVGSYEQYF.